The 26 T cell receptor beta chains in this list originate from one sample, sequenced in a study of shared clonotypes between healthy human individuals. The method was immunoSEQ multiplex PCR; TCRdb's version includes in-frame clones alone and lacks a portion of them. The sample contains hundreds of thousands of clones, around 96% of which appear only once. The naive CD8 subset, CD45RO-negative cells positively selected for CCR7, excluded terminally differentiated effector memory CD45RA+ cells. Sequenced sample: naive CD8+ T cells sorted from blood. These receptors all come from a young woman in good health.

The chain carries TRBV9 and TRBJ2-1; no definite D call. The ends were cut back, 4 bases at V and 5 bases at J, with 16 bases in the middle. The CDR3 covers 15 residues. Germline assignment: CDR1 SGDLS and CDR2 YYNGEE. The CDR3 region has the DNA TGTGCCAGCAGCCCCAACCCCAACCCCCACAATGAGCAGTTCTTC. Its translation: CASSPNPNPHNEQFF. The whole variable domain, filled in from reference TRBV9 and TRBJ2-1, reads DSGVTQTPKHLITATGQRVTLRCSPRSGDLSVYWYQQSLDQGLQFLIQYYNGEERAKGNILERFSAQQFPDLHSELNLSSLELGDSALYFCASSPNPNPHNEQFFGPGTRLTVL.

In regard to this clone: Additional DNA sequences in this sample encode the identical CDR3. The CDR3 here is CASSVGGGAGQPQHF. CDR3 coding DNA: TGTGCCAGCAGCGTAGGGGGGGGCGCAGGTCAGCCCCAGCATTTT. The chain couples TRBV9 to TRBJ1-5; D might be TRBD1 (6 bases). Germline CDR1 SGDLS, CDR2 YYNGEE. The CDR3 is 15 amino acids. Trimming left V 0 bases short and J 6 bases short, with 13 bases between.

The chain links TRBV7-8 to TRBJ2-3; a weak D match, TRBD1 (5 bases). The V end was cut by 6 bases, the J end by 6 bases, with 16 bases between. Germline CDR1 is SGHVS and CDR2 is FQNEAQ. CDR3 length equals 14 residues. The CDR3 DNA is TGTGCCAGCAGTCCAGGGTTTGGAAGGGATACGCAGTATTTT. As protein: CASSPGFGRDTQYF. Based on the CDR3 plus reference TRBV7-8 and TRBJ2-3, the full variable domain is GAGVSQSPRYKVAKRGQDVALRCDPISGHVSLFWYQQALGQGPEFLTYFQNEAQLDKSGLPSDRFFAERPEGSVSTLKIQRTQQEDSAVYLCASSPGFGRDTQYFGPGTRLTVL.

This chain connects TRBV5-1 to TRBJ2-2, with TRBD2 matching 13 bases. The V and J ends lost 4 bases and 5 bases, in that order; junction bases with no gene match: 8. Germline CDR1 and CDR2: SGHRS and YFSETQ. This CDR3 contains 17 residues. The CDR3, as DNA: TGCGCCAGCAGCCCCAAACTAGCGGGAGGGCCAACCGGGGAGCTGTTTTTT. This codes for CASSPKLAGGPTGELFF.

The gene calls are TRBV2 and TRBJ2-5; D uncertain. The germline V gene encodes CDR1 SNHLY and CDR2 FYNNEI. With 5 bases removed from V and 5 bases from J, the gap between germline ends came to 21 bases. This CDR3 comprises 16 residues. The CDR3 DNA sequence: TGTGCCAGCAGTAAGCCGGTCGGCGGCACTGGCGAGACCCAGTACTTC. Protein product: CASSKPVGGTGETQYF.

The chain couples TRBV4-2 to TRBJ2-7; D perhaps matches TRBD2 (6 bases). Germline-derived CDR1 and CDR2 are LGHNA and YNFKEQ. The CDR3 is made up of 17 amino acids. V was shortened by 2 bases and J by 4 bases, with 21 bases between the two germline ends. The chain's CDR3 is CASSQISVEDYKYEQYF. Written as DNA, the CDR3 is TGTGCCAGCAGCCAAATTAGTGTCGAGGACTACAAGTACGAGCAGTACTTC.

Comments on this clone: Within the sample, other DNA sequences also encode this same CDR3. This chain links TRBV2 with TRBJ2-7, with 12 positions matching TRBD2. The CDR3 extends over 15 amino acids. V dropped 1 base and J dropped 3; count of bases not matched to a gene: 1. Per germline, CDR1 SNHLY and CDR2 FYNNEI. The CDR3 reads CASSEGLAGVYEQYF. In nucleotides, the CDR3 is TGTGCCAGCAGTGAAGGACTAGCGGGGGTCTACGAGCAGTACTTC.

This chain joins TRBV18 and TRBJ1-1, with D possibly matching TRBD1 (6 bases). CDR3 length: 16 amino acids. From germline, CDR1 is KGHSH and CDR2 LQKENI. Trimming took off 3 bases at V and 1 base at J, with 15 bases between the two ends. CDR3 sequence reads: CASSPPTGAGNTEAFF. The CDR3 DNA follows: TGTGCCAGCTCACCGCCGACAGGCGCGGGGAACACTGAAGCTTTCTTT.

The gene calls are TRBV29-1 and TRBJ1-5, with 7 bases lining up with TRBD1. Trimming cost V 7 bases and J 4 bases; bases outside gene matches: 7. This CDR3 is built from 13 residues. Germline-derived CDR1 and CDR2 are SQVTM and ANQGSEA. The CDR3 coding sequence is TGCAGCGCCCGGGACAGCGTTAATCAGCCCCAGCATTTT. Translation: CSARDSVNQPQHF.

Concerning this clone: This sample includes further DNA sequences coding for the same CDR3. J is TRBJ2-7 and V is TRBV9, with 11 bases fitting TRBD2. Germline values: CDR1 SGDLS, CDR2 YYNGEE. Trimming at V came to 3 bases and at J to 4 bases, leaving 3 bases not matched to a gene. The CDR3 sequence is 14 residues long. The CDR3 protein is CASSAGTSGYEQYF. CDR3 in DNA: TGTGCCAGCAGCGCCGGGACTAGCGGTTACGAGCAGTACTTC. The whole variable domain, remainder taken from reference TRBV9 and TRBJ2-7, is DSGVTQTPKHLITATGQRVTLRCSPRSGDLSVYWYQQSLDQGLQFLIQYYNGEERAKGNILERFSAQQFPDLHSELNLSSLELGDSALYFCASSAGTSGYEQYFGPGTRLTVT.

This rearrangement joins TRBV20-1 to TRBJ2-3; no definite D call. Trimming removed 0 bases at V and 7 bases at J, with 5 bases between. Germline V gives CDR1 DFQATT, CDR2 SNEGSKA (reference sequence). The CDR3 contains 11 residues. The CDR3 DNA follows: TGCAGTGCTAGAGAACAAAATACGCAGTATTTT. Translation: CSAREQNTQYF.

This clone was counted only a few times. The CDR3 loop is CASWTGTEAFF. CDR3 nucleotide sequence: TGTGCCAGCTGGACGGGTACTGAAGCTTTCTTT. The chain is built from TRBV7-9 and TRBJ1-1; no clear D. The V and J ends lost 8 bases and 5 bases respectively, with 9 bases between them. Germline lookup yields CDR1 SEHNR and CDR2 FQNEAQ (reference sequence). The CDR3 has 11 residues.

The chain couples TRBV4-1 to TRBJ1-2, with TRBD1 as a possible D gene (5 bases). The CDR3 runs to 13 residues. V was cut by 0 bases and J by 5 bases, with 7 bases left in between. Germline values: CDR1 MGHRA, CDR2 YSYEKL. The CDR3 coding sequence is TGCGCCAGCAGCCAAGAGGGGGGGTATGGCTACACCTTC. Amino acids: CASSQEGGYGYTF.

This clone was seen a few times. J is TRBJ1-1 and V is TRBV15; the D is unclear. V lost 8 bases and J 0 bases, leaving 4 bases between the germline ends. Germline values: CDR1 LNHNV, CDR2 YYDKDF (reference sequence). This CDR3 spans 11 amino acids. The CDR3 DNA sequence: TGTGCCACCGGGGTGAACACTGAAGCTTTCTTT. It specifies CATGVNTEAFF.

Note on this clone: The same CDR3 arises from other DNA sequences in this sample as well. V is TRBV28 and J is TRBJ1-4; D is perhaps TRBD1 (5 bases). The CDR3 loop spans 13 amino acids. Germline loops: CDR1 MDHEN, CDR2 SYDVKM. V lost 3 bases and J lost 5, with 7 bases in between. Here the CDR3 reads CASSFRQNEKLFF. CDR3 DNA sequence: TGTGCCAGCAGTTTTAGACAGAATGAAAAACTGTTTTTT.

V and J are TRBV2 and TRBJ1-5; D is unclear. CDR1 is SNHLY and CDR2 is FYNNEI in the germline V gene. Trimming shortened V by 0 bases and J by 4 bases, and 10 bases separated the two germline ends. The CDR3 contains 15 residues. The CDR3 sequence is CASSEAGLFNQPQHF. CDR3 sequence (DNA): TGTGCCAGCAGTGAAGCGGGTCTGTTTAATCAGCCCCAGCATTTT.

The V gene is TRBV30, the J gene TRBJ1-4; D is undetermined. V lost 3 bases and J lost 7, with 18 bases in between. CDR1 GTSNPN and CDR2 SVGIG come from the germline V gene (reference sequence). There are 15 residues in the CDR3. The CDR3 sequence: CAWSTGMGPGEKLFF. The CDR3 DNA reads as TGTGCCTGGAGCACCGGTATGGGTCCAGGTGAAAAACTGTTTTTT.

The chain has TRBV27 and TRBJ2-7, with D unclear. This CDR3 has 13 amino acids. Germline V gene lookup returns CDR1 MNHEY and CDR2 SMNVEV (reference sequence). V was shortened by 6 bases and J by 0 bases, with 9 bases between the two germline ends. The CDR3 loop reads CASRLDTSYEQYF. The CDR3 coding sequence is TGTGCCAGCAGGCTTGACACCTCCTACGAGCAGTACTTC.

V usage is TRBV11-2 and J usage is TRBJ1-3, with a possible D match to TRBD1 (6 bases). This CDR3 contains 14 residues. Germline CDR1 and CDR2: SGHAT and FQNNGV. V was trimmed by 1 base and J by 5 bases, leaving 9 bases between them. The CDR3 region has the DNA TGTGCCAGCAGCTTAGTAGGGGGGAGAAACACCATATATTTT. Amino acids: CASSLVGGRNTIYF.

V and J are TRBV2 and TRBJ2-5; the D is unclear. This CDR3 region has 15 residues. V gave up 8 bases and J gave up 5 bases, with 21 bases separating them. Germline V CDR1 and CDR2: SNHLY, FYNNEI. In DNA form, the CDR3 reads TGTGCCAGCTGGGCCGGACCAACTAACCCGGAGACCCAGTACTTC. Protein product: CASWAGPTNPETQYF.

This sequence joins TRBV15 and TRBJ1-2; D call uncertain. The germline V gene has CDR1 LNHNV and CDR2 YYDKDF (reference sequence). The V end lost 8 bases, the J end lost 4 bases, and 17 bases lay between the germline ends. This CDR3 spans 14 amino acids. This chain's CDR3 is CATSWPADPYGYTF. The CDR3 nucleotides read TGTGCCACCTCGTGGCCAGCAGATCCCTATGGCTACACCTTC. The full variable domain, completed using reference TRBV15 and TRBJ1-2, is DAMVIQNPRYQVTQFGKPVTLSCSQTLNHNVMYWYQQKSSQAPKLLFHYYDKDFNNEADTPDNFQSRRPNTSFCFLDIRSPGLGDTAMYLCATSWPADPYGYTFGSGTRLTVV.

In the case of this clone: This sample also contains other DNA sequences that code for the same CDR3. The V gene is TRBV28, the J gene TRBJ2-7; D call uncertain. The CDR3 is 12 amino acids. The germline CDR1 and CDR2 sequences are MDHEN and SYDVKM. With 5 bases removed from V and 0 bases from J, the gap between germline ends came to 5 bases. The DNA of the CDR3 is TGTGCCAGCAGTATAAGCTCCTACGAGCAGTACTTC. Its protein product is CASSISSYEQYF.

The chain couples TRBV19 to TRBJ2-7; D ambiguous. The CDR3 spans 13 residues. Looked up from germline, CDR1 is LNHDA and CDR2 is SQIVND (reference sequence). V dropped 3 bases and J dropped 0 bases, with 6 bases sitting between them. Here the CDR3 DNA reads TGTGCCAGTAGTATTATGAACTCCTACGAGCAGTACTTC. It encodes CASSIMNSYEQYF.

The chain recombines TRBV7-6 with TRBJ1-1; 7 bases fit TRBD1. The CDR3 is 17 residues long. The germline V gene has CDR1 SGHVS and CDR2 FNYEAQ. J gave up 6 bases and V 1 base, and 14 bases lay outside the gene matches. CDR3 in amino acids: CASSLVGIGGGKSEAFF. The CDR3, as DNA: TGTGCCAGCAGCTTAGTAGGTATTGGAGGGGGCAAATCTGAAGCTTTCTTT.

Details on this clone: No DNA is shown, since the ends of the CDR3 on it are uncertain; the CDR3 is the one TCRdb lists. CDR3 loop: CASSKALWASGASYEQYF. The chain joins TRBV21-1 to TRBJ2-7; the table assigns TRBD2, which was not confirmed against the DNA. TRBV21-1 is designated a pseudogene. The length of the CDR3 is 18 amino acids, counting both ends.

The chain joins TRBV14 to TRBJ2-7, with D tentatively TRBD1 (5 bases). Trimming removed 0 bases from V and 1 base from J, with 13 bases in between. The V gene's germline CDR1 is SGHDN and CDR2 FVKESK. The CDR3 consists of 16 residues. The CDR3 DNA reads as TGTGCCAGCAGCCAAGATGACAGCTTAGGATCCTACGAGCAGTACTTC. Translated: CASSQDDSLGSYEQYF.